Presented here are 5 T cell receptor beta chains from one specimen sequenced in a study of CD8+ T cells in alopecia areata. In each case, RNA was isolated and then reverse transcribed into cDNA as the sequencing template. TCRdb keeps only in-frame clones here, not all; method: immunoSEQ multiplex PCR. The sample lists 110,000 to 150,000 clones; approximately 65% were seen once. The sequencing input was CD8+ T cells sorted from blood. These receptors were taken from a human donor in good health.

The chain recombines TRBV7-9 with TRBJ2-7; either TRBD1 or TRBD2 may fit D (5 bases each). The V gene's germline CDR1 is SEHNR and CDR2 FQNEAQ (reference sequence). The V end lost 2 bases, the J end lost 6 bases, and 17 bases lay between the germline ends. The CDR3 runs to 15 residues. CDR3 sequence: CASSLLGPGSAEQYF. CDR3 in DNA: TGTGCCAGCAGCTTATTGGGACCGGGGTCTGCCGAGCAGTACTTC.

This clone has a handful of counts. The chain combines TRBV29-1 with TRBJ1-1, with a possible D match to TRBD1 (5 bases). Trimming pared 6 bases from V and 5 bases from J, leaving 16 bases between. Germline assignment: CDR1 SQVTM and CDR2 ANQGSEA. This CDR3 contains 13 residues. The CDR3 DNA reads TGCAGCGTCTCCGAGGGGATCGGGACTGAAGCTTTCTTT. Translation: CSVSEGIGTEAFF.

The count of this clone is one. The V and J genes are TRBV7-3 and TRBJ2-7; D is undetermined. CDR3 length: 10 residues. Germline V CDR1 and CDR2: SGHTA, FQGTGA. V gave up 10 bases and J gave up 2 bases, with 6 bases separating them. CDR3 coding DNA: TGTGCCACCCTGACCTACGAGCAGTACTTC. Protein sequence: CATLTYEQYF.

CDR3 amino acids: CASSELPIYEQYF. Written as DNA, the CDR3 is TGTGCCAGCAGTGAACTACCAATTTACGAGCAGTACTTC. This chain connects TRBV6-1 to TRBJ2-7; D not resolved. The CDR3 runs to 13 residues. The germline V gene has CDR1 MNHNS and CDR2 SASEGT. With 2 bases removed from V and 4 bases from J, the gap between germline ends came to 9 bases.

The genes are TRBV5-6 and TRBJ1-1; D perhaps matches TRBD1 (6 bases). Germline CDR1 is SGHDT and CDR2 is YYEEEE. With 0 bases removed from V and 0 bases from J, the gap between germline ends came to 9 bases. The CDR3 length is 15 residues. The CDR3 here is CASSLGGQLNTEAFF. The CDR3 nucleotides are TGTGCCAGCAGCTTGGGAGGACAGCTGAACACTGAAGCTTTCTTT.